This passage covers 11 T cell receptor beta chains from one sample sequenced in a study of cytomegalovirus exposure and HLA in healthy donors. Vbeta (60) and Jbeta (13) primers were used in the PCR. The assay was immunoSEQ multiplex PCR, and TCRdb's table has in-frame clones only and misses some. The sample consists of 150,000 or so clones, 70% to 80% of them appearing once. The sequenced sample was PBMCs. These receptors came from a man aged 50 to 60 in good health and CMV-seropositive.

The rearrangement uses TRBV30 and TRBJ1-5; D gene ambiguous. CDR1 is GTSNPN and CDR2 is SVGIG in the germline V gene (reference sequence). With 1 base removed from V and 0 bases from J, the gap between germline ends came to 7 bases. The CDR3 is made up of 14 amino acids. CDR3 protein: CAWSDTNSNQPQHF. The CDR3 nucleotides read TGTGCCTGGAGTGACACCAATAGCAATCAGCCCCAGCATTTT. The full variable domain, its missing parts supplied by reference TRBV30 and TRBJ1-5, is SQTIHQWPATLVQPVGSPLSLECTVEGTSNPNLYWYRQAAGRGLQLLFYSVGIGQISSEVPQNLSASRPQDRQFILSSKKLLLSDSGFYLCAWSDTNSNQPQHFGDGTRLSIL.

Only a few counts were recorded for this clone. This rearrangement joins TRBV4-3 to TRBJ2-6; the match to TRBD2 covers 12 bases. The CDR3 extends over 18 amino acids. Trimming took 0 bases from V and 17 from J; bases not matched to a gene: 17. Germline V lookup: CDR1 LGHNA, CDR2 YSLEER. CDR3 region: CASSQDDPLAGGWASLTF. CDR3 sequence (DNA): TGCGCCAGCAGCCAAGATGATCCCCTAGCGGGGGGGTGGGCTTCCTTGACTTTC.

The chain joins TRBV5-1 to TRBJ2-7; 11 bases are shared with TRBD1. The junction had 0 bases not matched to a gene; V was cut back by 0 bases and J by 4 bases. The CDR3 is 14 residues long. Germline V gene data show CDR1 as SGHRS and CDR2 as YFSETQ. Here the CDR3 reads CASSLGDRGYEQYF. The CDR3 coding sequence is TGCGCCAGCAGCTTGGGGGACAGGGGGTACGAGCAGTACTTC.

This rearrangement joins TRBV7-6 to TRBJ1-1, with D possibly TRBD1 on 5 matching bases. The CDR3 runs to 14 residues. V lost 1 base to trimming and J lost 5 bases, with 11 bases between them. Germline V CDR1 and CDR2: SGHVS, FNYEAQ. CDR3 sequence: CASSLGVGGTEAFF. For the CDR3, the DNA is TGTGCCAGCAGCTTAGGGGTCGGGGGAACTGAAGCTTTCTTT.

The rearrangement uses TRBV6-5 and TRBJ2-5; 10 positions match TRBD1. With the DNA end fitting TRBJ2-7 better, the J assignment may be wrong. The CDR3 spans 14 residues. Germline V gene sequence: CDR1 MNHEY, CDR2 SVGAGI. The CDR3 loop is CASSLGQGAYEQYF. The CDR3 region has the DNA TGTGCCAGCAGTCTCGGACAGGGGGCCTACGAGCAGTACTTC.

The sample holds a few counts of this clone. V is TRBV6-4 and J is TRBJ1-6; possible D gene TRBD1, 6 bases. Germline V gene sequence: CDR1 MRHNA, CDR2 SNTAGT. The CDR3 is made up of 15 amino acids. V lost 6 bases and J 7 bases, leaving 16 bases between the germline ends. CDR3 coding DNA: TGTGCCAGCAGCGTAAACCTGGGGGCGAATTCACCCCTCCACTTT. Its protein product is CASSVNLGANSPLHF.

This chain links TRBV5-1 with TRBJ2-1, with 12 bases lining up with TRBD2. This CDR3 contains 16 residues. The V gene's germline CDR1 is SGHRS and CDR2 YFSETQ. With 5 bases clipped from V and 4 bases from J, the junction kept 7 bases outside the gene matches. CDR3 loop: CASSLSGTSGYNEQFF. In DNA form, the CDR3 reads TGCGCCAGCAGTTTGTCCGGGACTAGCGGGTACAATGAGCAGTTCTTC.

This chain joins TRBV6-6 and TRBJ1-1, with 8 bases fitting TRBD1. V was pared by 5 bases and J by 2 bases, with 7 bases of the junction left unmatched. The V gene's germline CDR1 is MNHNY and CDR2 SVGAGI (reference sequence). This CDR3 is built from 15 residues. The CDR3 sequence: CASSTGQAFNTEAFF. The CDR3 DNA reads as TGTGCCAGCAGTACGGGACAGGCGTTTAACACTGAAGCTTTCTTT.

The CDR3 bases are TGTGCCAGCAGACGGACAGGGGTTTTAGGCAATCAGCCCCAGCATTTT. This codes for CASRRTGVLGNQPQHF. The chain joins TRBV21-1 to TRBJ1-5; TRBD1, as called in the table, went unchecked against the DNA. TRBV21-1 is a pseudogene segment. This CDR3 comprises 16 residues.

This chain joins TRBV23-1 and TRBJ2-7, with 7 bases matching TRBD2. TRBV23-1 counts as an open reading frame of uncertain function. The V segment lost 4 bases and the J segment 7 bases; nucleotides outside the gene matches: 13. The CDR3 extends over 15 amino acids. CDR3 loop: CASSPTGRTRGEQYF. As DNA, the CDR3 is TGCGCCAGCAGTCCTACGGGACGGACTAGGGGAGAGCAGTACTTC.

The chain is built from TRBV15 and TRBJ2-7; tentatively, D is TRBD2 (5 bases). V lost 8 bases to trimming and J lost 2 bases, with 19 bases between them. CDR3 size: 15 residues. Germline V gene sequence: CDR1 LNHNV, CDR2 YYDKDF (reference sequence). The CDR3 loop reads CATHHDRGVPYEQYF. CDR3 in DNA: TGTGCCACCCATCACGATCGGGGAGTACCCTACGAGCAGTACTTC.